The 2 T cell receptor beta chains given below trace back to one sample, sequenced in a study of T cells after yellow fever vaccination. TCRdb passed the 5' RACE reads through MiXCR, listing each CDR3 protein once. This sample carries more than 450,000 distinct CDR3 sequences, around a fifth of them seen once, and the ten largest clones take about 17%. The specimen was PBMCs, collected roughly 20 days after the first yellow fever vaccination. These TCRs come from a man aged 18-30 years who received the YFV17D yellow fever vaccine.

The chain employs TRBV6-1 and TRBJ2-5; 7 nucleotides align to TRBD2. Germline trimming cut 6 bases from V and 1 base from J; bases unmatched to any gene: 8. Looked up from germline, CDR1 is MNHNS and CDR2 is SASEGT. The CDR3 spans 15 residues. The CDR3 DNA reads TGTGCCAGCAGACCCACCTCTAGCGGCCAAGAGACCCAGTACTTC. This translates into CASRPTSSGQETQYF.

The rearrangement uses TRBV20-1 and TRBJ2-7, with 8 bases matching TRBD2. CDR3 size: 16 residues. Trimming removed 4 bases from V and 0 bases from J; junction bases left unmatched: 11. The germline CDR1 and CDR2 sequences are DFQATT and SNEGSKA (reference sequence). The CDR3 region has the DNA TGCAGTGCTAAAGCGGGGGTGGCCGTCCCCTCCTACGAGCAGTACGTC. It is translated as CSAKAGVAVPSYEQYV.